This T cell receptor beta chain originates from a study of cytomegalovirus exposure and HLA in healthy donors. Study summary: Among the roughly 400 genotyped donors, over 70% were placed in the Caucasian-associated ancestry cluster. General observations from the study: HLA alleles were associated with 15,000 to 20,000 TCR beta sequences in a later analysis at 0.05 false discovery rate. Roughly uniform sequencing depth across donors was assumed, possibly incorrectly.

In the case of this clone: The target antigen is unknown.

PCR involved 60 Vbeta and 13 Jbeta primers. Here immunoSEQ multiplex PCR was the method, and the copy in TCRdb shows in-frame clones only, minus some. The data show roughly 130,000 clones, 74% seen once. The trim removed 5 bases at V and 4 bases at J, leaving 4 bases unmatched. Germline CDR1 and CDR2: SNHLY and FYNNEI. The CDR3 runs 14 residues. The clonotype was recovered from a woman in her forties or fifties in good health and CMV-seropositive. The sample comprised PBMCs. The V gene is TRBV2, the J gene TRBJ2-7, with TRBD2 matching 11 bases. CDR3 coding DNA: TGTGCCAGCAGTACGGGACTAGCGGCGTACGAGCAGTACTTC. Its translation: CASSTGLAAYEQYF.